This T cell receptor beta chain was found in a study of blood T cell repertoires in COVID-19. In the study overall: Sample material is recorded as cDNA or gDNA derived from T cells, B-cell-depleted T cells, or PBMCs.

Germline V gene lookup returns CDR1 SGHVS and CDR2 FQNEAQ. Losses at the gene ends were 3 bases for V and 6 bases for J; bases not matched to a gene: 6. This CDR3 is 16 amino acids long. In the authors' methods: Reference gene primer amplification in the assay estimated nucleated cell counts. Repertoires were generated with immunoSEQ multiplex PCR, while TCRdb's copy carries only in-frame clones and drops some. V, J and clone size are taken as reported in that table, and D and trimming were inferred from the DNA itself. The table shows about 380,000 clones, with around 87% occurring only once. Symptom resolution, clearance, or two negative PCRs marked donors in Cohort 3 as recovered.

The rearrangement joins TRBV7-8 to TRBJ2-2, with TRBD1 identical over 11 bases. Material for sequencing was PBMCs or T cells enriched from blood (not recorded which). The source of this sequence is a man younger than 40 who had recovered from COVID-19. The CDR3 is CASSFQDRGPPGELFF. For the CDR3, the DNA is TGTGCCAGCAGCTTCCAGGACAGGGGGCCCCCCGGGGAGCTGTTTTTT.